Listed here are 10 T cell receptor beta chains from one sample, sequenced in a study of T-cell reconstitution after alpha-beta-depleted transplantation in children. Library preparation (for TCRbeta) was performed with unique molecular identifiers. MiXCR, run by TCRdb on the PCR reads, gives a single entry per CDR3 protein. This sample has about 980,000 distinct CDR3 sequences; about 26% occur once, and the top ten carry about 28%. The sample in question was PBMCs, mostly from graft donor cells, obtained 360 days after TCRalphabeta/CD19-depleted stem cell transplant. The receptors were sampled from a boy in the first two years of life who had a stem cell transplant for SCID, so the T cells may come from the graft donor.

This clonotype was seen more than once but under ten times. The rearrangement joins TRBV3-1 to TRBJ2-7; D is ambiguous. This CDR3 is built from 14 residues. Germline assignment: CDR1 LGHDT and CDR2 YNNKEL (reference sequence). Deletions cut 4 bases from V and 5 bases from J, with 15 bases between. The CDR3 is CASSLQSSVHEQYF. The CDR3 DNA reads TGTGCCAGCAGCCTACAGTCCAGTGTGCACGAGCAGTACTTC.

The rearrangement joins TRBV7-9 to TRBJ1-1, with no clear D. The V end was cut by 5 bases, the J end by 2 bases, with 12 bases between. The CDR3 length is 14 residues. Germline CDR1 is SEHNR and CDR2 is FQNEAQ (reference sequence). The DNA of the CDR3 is TGTGCCAGCAGCCCCTTTGAGGGAAACACTGAAGCTTTCTTT. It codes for CASSPFEGNTEAFF.

CDR3 coding DNA: TGTGCCAGCAGCGCGATAGGGACTAGCGGGGGGGCCACAGATACGCAGTATTTT. This gives the protein CASSAIGTSGGATDTQYF. This rearrangement joins TRBV11-1 to TRBJ2-3; 16 bases match TRBD2. CDR1 and CDR2 from the germline V gene are SGHAT and FQDESV (reference sequence). The CDR3 sequence is 18 residues long. The V gene end was trimmed by 5 bases and the J gene end by 2 bases; junction bases not matched to a gene: 7.

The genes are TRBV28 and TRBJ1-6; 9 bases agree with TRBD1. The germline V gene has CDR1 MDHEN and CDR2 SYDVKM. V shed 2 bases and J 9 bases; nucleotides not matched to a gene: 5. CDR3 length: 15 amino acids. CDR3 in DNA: TGTGCCAGCAGTTTAGGTGACAGGGGGGGTTCACCCCTCCACTTT. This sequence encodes CASSLGDRGGSPLHF.

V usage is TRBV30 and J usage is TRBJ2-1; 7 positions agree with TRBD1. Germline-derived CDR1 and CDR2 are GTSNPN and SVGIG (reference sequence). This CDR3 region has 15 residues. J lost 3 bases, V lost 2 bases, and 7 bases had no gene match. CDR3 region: CAWSFPGTVYNEQFF. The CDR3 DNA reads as TGTGCCTGGAGTTTTCCCGGGACAGTCTACAATGAGCAGTTCTTC.

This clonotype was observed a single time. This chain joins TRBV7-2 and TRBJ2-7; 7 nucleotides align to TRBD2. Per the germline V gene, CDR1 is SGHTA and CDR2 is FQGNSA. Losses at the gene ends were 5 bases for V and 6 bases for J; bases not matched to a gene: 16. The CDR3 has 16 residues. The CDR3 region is CASSLHSGAEMGEQYF. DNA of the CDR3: TGTGCCAGCAGCCTCCACAGCGGGGCAGAGATGGGCGAGCAGTACTTC.

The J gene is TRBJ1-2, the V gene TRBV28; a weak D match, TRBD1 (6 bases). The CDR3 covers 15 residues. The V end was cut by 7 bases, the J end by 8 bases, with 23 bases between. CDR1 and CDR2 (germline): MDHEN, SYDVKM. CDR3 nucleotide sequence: TGTGCCAGCATGGGGGCCGAGATGGCGGTAGGAGGCTACACCTTC. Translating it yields CASMGAEMAVGGYTF.

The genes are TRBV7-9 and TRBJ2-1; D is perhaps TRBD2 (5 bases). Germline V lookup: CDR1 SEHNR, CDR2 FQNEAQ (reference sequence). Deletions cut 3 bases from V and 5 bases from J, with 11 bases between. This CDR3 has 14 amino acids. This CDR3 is CASSFAGVNNEQFF. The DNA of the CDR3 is TGTGCCAGCAGCTTTGCCGGGGTTAACAATGAGCAGTTCTTC.

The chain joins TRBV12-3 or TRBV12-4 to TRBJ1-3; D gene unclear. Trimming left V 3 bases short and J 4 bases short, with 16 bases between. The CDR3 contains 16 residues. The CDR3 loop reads CASSLVFGPRGNTIYF. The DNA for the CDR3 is TGTGCCAGCAGTTTGGTCTTCGGCCCTAGGGGAAACACCATATATTTT.

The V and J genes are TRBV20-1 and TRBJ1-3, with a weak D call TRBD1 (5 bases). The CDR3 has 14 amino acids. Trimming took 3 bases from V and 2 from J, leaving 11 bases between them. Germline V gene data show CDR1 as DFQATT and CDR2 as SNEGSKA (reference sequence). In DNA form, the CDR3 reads TGCAGTGCTAGCCTCTCAGGGACTGGAAACACCATATATTTT. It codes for CSASLSGTGNTIYF.